The 17 T cell receptor beta chains presented below share a single source sample, sequenced in a study of shared clonotypes between healthy human individuals. Assay used: immunoSEQ multiplex PCR; TCRdb lists only in-frame clones, some missing. The repertoire holds some 690,000 clones, with roughly 91% as singletons. Sequenced sample: memory CD8+ T cells from PBMCs. Subset of the sample: CD45RO+ cells pooled with CCR7-negative TemRA cells. These receptors were obtained from a young man in good health. Some clones in this sample may be carry-over from other donors' samples.

The chain links TRBV7-8 to TRBJ2-7; 14 bases fit TRBD2. Germline V gene data show CDR1 as SGHVS and CDR2 as FQNEAQ. V gave up 4 bases and J gave up 3 bases; unmatched junction bases: 8. This CDR3 spans 17 amino acids. The chain's CDR3 is CASSWGLAGELIYEQYF. DNA of the CDR3: TGTGCCAGCAGCTGGGGACTAGCGGGAGAACTCATCTACGAGCAGTACTTC.

The chain couples TRBV6-1 to TRBJ2-7, with unresolved D. The V end was cut by 4 bases, the J end by 3 bases, with 10 bases between. Germline V gives CDR1 MNHNS, CDR2 SASEGT. The CDR3 has 13 residues. CDR3 sequence: CASSGLTGYEQYF. In nucleotides, the CDR3 is TGTGCCAGCAGTGGCTTGACGGGCTACGAGCAGTACTTC.

The chain couples TRBV2 to TRBJ2-1; unclear D gene. The CDR3 consists of 15 residues. Germline V gene data show CDR1 as SNHLY and CDR2 as FYNNEI. The V end lost 0 bases, the J end lost 1 base, and 7 bases lay between the germline ends. As DNA, the CDR3 is TGTGCCAGCAGTGAAGCGCTTAGGTCCTACAATGAGCAGTTCTTC. This codes for CASSEALRSYNEQFF.

The chain has TRBV20-1 and TRBJ1-1; the D gene is possibly TRBD1 (5 bases). CDR1 and CDR2 (germline): DFQATT, SNEGSKA (reference sequence). With 8 bases removed from V and 11 bases from J, the gap between germline ends came to 12 bases. CDR3 length: 9 residues. The CDR3 is CSYLAGAFF. The CDR3 DNA reads TGCAGTTATCTCGCAGGGGCTTTCTTT.

This clone occurred a few times. The chain couples TRBV19 to TRBJ2-4; D is undetermined. Trimming cost V 6 bases and J 6 bases, with 9 bases left between them. The CDR3 contains 12 residues. Germline CDR1 and CDR2: LNHDA and SQIVND (reference sequence). CDR3 nucleotides: TGTGCCAGTAGAAGTCTGGGAAACATTCAGTACTTC. The encoded protein is CASRSLGNIQYF.

Here the CDR3 DNA reads TGTGCCAGCAGCTTCCCCGACAGAAACTATGGCTACACCTTC. Its translation is CASSFPDRNYGYTF. The chain is built from TRBV7-9 and TRBJ1-2; D may be TRBD1 (5 bases). Germline CDR1 SEHNR, CDR2 FQNEAQ (reference sequence). The CDR3 extends over 14 amino acids. Trimming took 3 bases from V and 2 from J, leaving 10 bases between them.

This chain joins TRBV5-1 and TRBJ2-1; 7 positions agree with TRBD2. The junction had 19 bases not matched to a gene; V was cut back by 1 base and J by 9 bases. Germline-derived CDR1 and CDR2 are SGHRS and YFSETQ. This CDR3 comprises 18 residues. CDR3 bases: TGCGCCAGCAGCTTGATCGGGAGCGGGGCCTTCCGTGGGTCTGAGCAGTTCTTC. This translates into CASSLIGSGAFRGSEQFF. Full variable domain (remainder filled in from reference TRBV5-1 and TRBJ2-1): KAGVTQTPRYLIKTRGQQVTLSCSPISGHRSVSWYQQTPGQGLQFLFEYFSETQRNKGNFPGRFSGRQFSNSRSEMNVSTLELGDSALYLCASSLIGSGAFRGSEQFFGPGTRLTVL.

The V gene is TRBV5-4, the J gene TRBJ2-7, with TRBD2 matching over 10 bases. The CDR3 spans 15 residues. Per the germline V gene, CDR1 is SGHNT and CDR2 is YYREEE (reference sequence). V trimming: 0 bases; J trimming: 6 bases; junction bases outside the gene matches: 6. The CDR3 here is CASSLEVAGGGEQYF. As DNA, the CDR3 is TGTGCCAGCAGCTTGGAGGTAGCGGGAGGTGGCGAGCAGTACTTC.

The V call is TRBV4-1, the J call TRBJ1-5, with 9 bases aligning to TRBD1. There are 16 residues in the CDR3. Germline V gene lookup returns CDR1 MGHRA and CDR2 YSYEKL. Trimming cost V 4 bases and J 5 bases; bases outside gene matches: 9. The CDR3 bases are TGCGCCAGCAGCCCACTACTCGGGACAGGGCATCAGCCCCAGCATTTT. It codes for CASSPLLGTGHQPQHF.

V is TRBV7-9 and J is TRBJ2-5; D not certain. Germline CDR1 is SEHNR and CDR2 is FQNEAQ (reference sequence). Trimming took 2 bases from V and 1 from J, leaving 2 bases between them. The CDR3 covers 12 residues. The CDR3 reads CASSLLQETQYF. The DNA for the CDR3 is TGTGCCAGCAGCTTACTCCAAGAGACCCAGTACTTC.

The chain employs TRBV25-1 and TRBJ2-5; a possible D gene is TRBD1 (5 bases). The germline V gene has CDR1 MGHDK and CDR2 SYGVNS. This CDR3 has 11 amino acids. The V end was cut by 7 bases, the J end by 6 bases, with 9 bases between. This chain's CDR3 is CASNKGKTQYF. DNA of the CDR3: TGTGCCAGCAATAAGGGGAAGACCCAGTACTTC. The complete variable domain, with remaining parts taken from reference TRBV25-1 and TRBJ2-5, reads EADIYQTPRYLVIGTGKKITLECSQTMGHDKMYWYQQDPGMELHLIHYSYGVNSTEKGDLSSESTVSRIRTEHFPLTLESARPSHTSQYLCASNKGKTQYFGPGTRLLVL.

This rearrangement joins TRBV7-8 to TRBJ1-1; D uncertain. This CDR3 has 14 residues. Trimming removed 0 bases from V and 8 bases from J, with 13 bases in between. Per the germline V gene, CDR1 is SGHVS and CDR2 is FQNEAQ. CDR3 residues: CASSLARAQAEAFF. The DNA for the CDR3 is TGTGCCAGCAGCTTAGCGAGGGCGCAGGCCGAAGCTTTCTTT.

The chain joins TRBV2 to TRBJ2-3; 9 bases line up with TRBD1. V shed 6 bases and J 2 bases; nucleotides not matched to a gene: 12. CDR1 is SNHLY, CDR2 FYNNEI, per germline. CDR3 length: 17 amino acids. CDR3 sequence (DNA): TGTGCCAGCAGATTGGTCCCCCGGGACAGGGTCACAGATACGCAGTATTTT. This gives the protein CASRLVPRDRVTDTQYF.

This clone occurred once. V is TRBV5-6 and J is TRBJ2-1; no clear D. Germline loops: CDR1 SGHDT, CDR2 YYEEEE. The V gene lost 2 bases and the J gene lost 0 bases, with 9 bases spanning the gap. This CDR3 contains 15 residues. The CDR3 bases are TGTGCCAGCAGCTTCGGGCACAGCTCCTACAATGAGCAGTTCTTC. It codes for CASSFGHSSYNEQFF.

The gene calls are TRBV5-1 and TRBJ1-1, with 8 bases matching TRBD1. V shed 0 bases and J 2 bases; nucleotides not matched to a gene: 6. Germline lookup yields CDR1 SGHRS and CDR2 YFSETQ. This CDR3 has 16 residues. The CDR3 region is CASSLGRGRFNTEAFF. The DNA for the CDR3 is TGCGCCAGCAGCTTGGGCAGGGGGCGGTTTAACACTGAAGCTTTCTTT.

The chain is built from TRBV14 and TRBJ2-7; D is ambiguous. Germline CDR1 is SGHDN and CDR2 is FVKESK. This CDR3 comprises 12 residues. Trimming left V 8 bases short and J 3 bases short, with 11 bases between. The CDR3 is CASSQWGYEQYF. The CDR3 DNA reads TGTGCCAGCTCCCAGTGGGGCTACGAGCAGTACTTC.

The gene calls are TRBV27 and TRBJ1-5; no reliable D call. Trimming took off 2 bases at V and 6 bases at J, with 11 bases between the two ends. There are 14 residues in the CDR3. Germline V CDR1 and CDR2: MNHEY, SMNVEV (reference sequence). The CDR3 DNA follows: TGTGCCAGCAGTTTAGGTTCGTCGAGTCAGCCCCAGCATTTT. Translation: CASSLGSSSQPQHF.